This T cell receptor beta chain was sequenced in a study of T cells in Graves' hyperthyroidism and ophthalmopathy. The CDR3 is 16 amino acids. Germline V gene sequence: CDR1 LGHDT, CDR2 YNNKEL (reference sequence). V gave up 1 base and J gave up 0 bases; unmatched junction bases: 0. Amplification of TCR beta CDR3 regions was performed using RNA transcripts as template. An initial round of RT-PCR targeting the TCR CDR3 relied on the HTBI primer set. TCRdb re-called the multiplex PCR reads through MiXCR, storing one row per CDR3 protein. The sample lists 350,000 or so distinct CDR3 sequences, roughly 21% occurring once. This clonotype was counted a few times. The antigen remains unidentified. The study's findings and limits: Blood samples included most of the expanded thyroid clonotypes exceeding 0.001. The model foresaw ophthalmopathy a median around seven months prior to onset.

Patients aged 18 to 65 had newly diagnosed hyperthyroidism lasting under 2 months. Uncontrolled infection, other autoimmune disease, pregnancy and lactation each barred patients from inclusion. The gene calls are TRBV3-1 and TRBJ2-6, with 7 bases matching TRBD2. The receptor comes from a woman aged 50 to 60 with Graves' hyperthyroidism. Material: blood. CDR3 amino acids: CASSQAGGSGANVLTF. CDR3 sequence (DNA): TGTGCCAGCAGCCAAGCGGGGGGCTCTGGGGCCAACGTCCTGACTTTC.